This record looks at one TCR beta chain sequence and its context. This sample is part of a study of blood T cell repertoires in COVID-19. In the authors' workflow: Amplification of reference gene primers was used by the study to estimate nucleated cell counts. The data were produced by immunoSEQ multiplex PCR, yet TCRdb's version contains in-frame clones alone and is incomplete. That table is the source of V, J and clone size, and D and trimming were worked out from the DNA. The repertoire includes 120,000 to 150,000 clones, about 83% of them detected once, and 8.6% sits in the top ten. This sequence originates from a woman in her 50s with active or convalescent COVID-19. The sequenced material came from peripheral blood.

The DNA for the CDR3 is TGTGCCAGCAGCCGGGACAGGGACAAAAACATTCAGTACTTC. It codes for CASSRDRDKNIQYF. This chain joins TRBV6-5 and TRBJ2-4; TRBD1 aligns across 9 bases. The trim removed 6 bases at V and 3 bases at J, leaving 3 bases unmatched. CDR1 MNHEY and CDR2 SVGAGI come from the germline V gene. The CDR3 has 14 amino acids.